This T cell receptor (beta chain) was profiled in a study of lymphopenia after photon versus proton radiotherapy. With regard to this clone: The antigen is unknown.

Whole-study findings and limits: After the lymphocyte nadir, photon-treated repertoires showed oligoclonal expansion, especially of CD8+ Temra cells.

Profiling relied on immunoSEQ multiplex PCR, and the TCRdb table lists in-frame clones only, not all of them. This table holds more than 80,000 clones, 83% found once. Germline values: CDR1 SGHNT, CDR2 YENEEA. There are 12 residues in the CDR3. V dropped 4 bases and J dropped 7 bases, with 11 bases sitting between them. The genes are TRBV11-3 and TRBJ2-7; D could derive from TRBD1 or TRBD2 (5 bases each). The material was peripheral blood, obtained from a patient treated with proton-based radiotherapy. The receptor was isolated from a man between 60 and 75 years old with pancreatic cancer. CDR3 in amino acids: CASSSGRGEQYF. Written as DNA, the CDR3 is TGTGCCAGCAGCTCGGGACGTGGGGAGCAGTACTTC.